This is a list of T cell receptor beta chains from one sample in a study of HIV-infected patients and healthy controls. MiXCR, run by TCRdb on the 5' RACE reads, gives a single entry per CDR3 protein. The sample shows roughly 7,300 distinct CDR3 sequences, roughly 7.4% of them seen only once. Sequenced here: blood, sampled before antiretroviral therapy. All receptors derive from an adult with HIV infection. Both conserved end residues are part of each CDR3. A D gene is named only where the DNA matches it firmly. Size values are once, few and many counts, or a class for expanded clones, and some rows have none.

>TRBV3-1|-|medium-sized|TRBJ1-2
CASSLLDRLYGYTF
TGTGCCAGCAGCCTCCTGGACAGACTCTATGGCTACACCTTC
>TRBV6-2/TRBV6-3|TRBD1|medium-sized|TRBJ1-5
CASSYGTGVPPWRQPQHF
TGTGCCAGCAGTTACGGAACAGGGGTACCACCCTGGCGGCAGCCCCAGCATTTT
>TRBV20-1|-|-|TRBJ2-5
CSASSAGGETQYF
TGCAGTGCTAGCTCCGCAGGGGGGGAGACCCAGTACTTC
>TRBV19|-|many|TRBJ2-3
CASSISVSSTDTQYF
TGTGCCAGTAGTATCTCAGTATCCAGCACAGATACGCAGTATTTT
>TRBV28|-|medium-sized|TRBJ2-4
CASGLSSPGEFQYF
TGTGCCAGCGGATTATCTAGCCCCGGAGAGTTTCAGTACTTC
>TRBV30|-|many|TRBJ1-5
CAWSVTSLNQPQHF
TGTGCCTGGAGTGTCACATCTCTCAATCAGCCCCAGCATTTT
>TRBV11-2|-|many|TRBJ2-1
CASSLLHAGSAYNEQFF
TGTGCCAGCAGCTTGCTTCATGCGGGATCCGCCTACAATGAGCAGTTCTTC
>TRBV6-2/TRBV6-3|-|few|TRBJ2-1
CASSSSAFNEQFF
TGTGCCAGCAGTTCGTCCGCGTTCAATGAGCAGTTCTTC
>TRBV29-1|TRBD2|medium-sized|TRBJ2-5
CSVRRGETQYF
TGCAGCGTTCGGCGGGGGGAGACCCAGTACTTC
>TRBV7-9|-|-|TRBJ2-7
CASSTYDTGEQYF
TGTGCCAGCAGCACCTACGACACCGGGGAGCAGTACTTC
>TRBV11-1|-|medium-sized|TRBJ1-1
CASSLVPGGTEAFF
TGTGCCAGCAGCTTAGTTCCGGGCGGCACTGAAGCTTTCTTT
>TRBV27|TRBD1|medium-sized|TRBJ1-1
CASSLGRGGTEAFF
TGTGCCAGCAGTTTAGGCAGGGGGGGCACTGAAGCTTTCTTT
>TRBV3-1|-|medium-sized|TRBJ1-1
CASSQERGAAFF
TGTGCCAGCAGCCAAGAACGGGGGGCAGCTTTCTTT
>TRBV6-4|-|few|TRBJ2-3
CASSDSSGGTDTQYF
TGTGCCAGCAGTGACTCGTCGGGGGGCACAGATACGCAGTATTTT
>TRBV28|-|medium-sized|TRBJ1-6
CASKTVGIGILNSPLHF
TGTGCCAGCAAAACAGTGGGGATAGGCATCCTTAATTCACCCCTCCACTTT
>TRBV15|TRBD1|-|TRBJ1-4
CATSITGTGPEKLFF
TGTGCCACCAGCATTACCGGGACAGGGCCGGAAAAACTGTTTTTT
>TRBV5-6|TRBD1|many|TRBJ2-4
CASSWWTGDFGIQYF
TGTGCCAGCAGCTGGTGGACAGGGGATTTTGGCATTCAGTACTTC
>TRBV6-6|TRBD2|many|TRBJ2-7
CASSYSGTSGYEQYF
TGTGCCAGCAGTTACTCCGGGACTAGCGGGTACGAGCAGTACTTC
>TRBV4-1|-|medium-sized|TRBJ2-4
CASSQDRGRGLNIQYF
TGCGCCAGCAGCCAAGATCGGGGGCGGGGGTTAAACATTCAGTACTTC
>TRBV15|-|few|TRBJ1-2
CATSRRVDSRYTF
TGTGCCACCAGCAGGAGGGTGGACAGTAGATACACCTTC
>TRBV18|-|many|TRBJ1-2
CASSPSGDPFMYTF
TGTGCCAGCTCACCGTCAGGGGATCCTTTTATGTACACCTTC
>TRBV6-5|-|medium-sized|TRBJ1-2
CASSYSRRGDRGGYTF
TGTGCCAGCAGTTACTCGAGGAGGGGGGATCGGGGTGGCTACACCTTC